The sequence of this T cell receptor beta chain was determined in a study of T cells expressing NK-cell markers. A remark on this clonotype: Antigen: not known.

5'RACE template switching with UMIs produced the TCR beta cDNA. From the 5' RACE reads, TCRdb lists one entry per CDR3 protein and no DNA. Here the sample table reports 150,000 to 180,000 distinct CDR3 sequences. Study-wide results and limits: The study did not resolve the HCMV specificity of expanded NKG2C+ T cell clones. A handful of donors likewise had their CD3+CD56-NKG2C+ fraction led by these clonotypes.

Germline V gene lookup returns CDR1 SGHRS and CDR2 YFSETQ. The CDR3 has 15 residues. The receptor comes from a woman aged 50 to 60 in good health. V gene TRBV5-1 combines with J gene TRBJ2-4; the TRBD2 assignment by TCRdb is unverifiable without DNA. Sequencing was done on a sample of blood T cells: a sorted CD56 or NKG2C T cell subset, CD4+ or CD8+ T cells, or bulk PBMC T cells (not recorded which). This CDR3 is CASSATLAGENIQYF.